This TCR beta chain was obtained from a study of graft-versus-host responses after intestinal transplantation. Across the whole study: Each transplant was multivisceral, liver-intestinal, or isolated intestinal. The whole recipient group had anti-thymocyte globulin induction followed by tacrolimus and steroids for two to three years.

Sequenced by immunoSEQ multiplex PCR; TCRdb stores in-frame clones only, minus some. The repertoire holds 93,000 or so clones, with approximately 93% as singletons. Note on this clone: The antigen is not known.

CDR1 SGHAT and CDR2 FQNNGV come from the germline V gene. The CDR3 is 14 residues long. The V and J ends lost 5 bases and 2 bases respectively, with 13 bases between them. The chain employs TRBV11-2 and TRBJ2-7; D not resolved. The source was unstimulated CD8+ T cells sorted from spleen or lymph node cells, collected before intestinal transplant. The sequence was collected from a human donor who received an intestinal transplant. The CDR3 coding sequence is TGTGCCAGCAGCCAGTGGCAGATCCCCTACGAGCAGTACTTC. Translated: CASSQWQIPYEQYF.